The 8 T cell receptor beta chains below were found in one sample sequenced in a study of blood T cell repertoires in COVID-19. Using immunoSEQ multiplex PCR, the repertoire was profiled, and TCRdb retains in-frame clones only, with some absent. The table lists 250,000 to 300,000 clones, 88% of them singletons, with about 11% in the top ten. The sequenced sample was peripheral blood. These receptors came from a woman in her thirties with COVID-19, enrolled during active disease.

The chain uses TRBV18 and TRBJ2-7; D remains unclear. CDR3 length: 15 residues. CDR1 KGHSH and CDR2 LQKENI come from the germline V gene. The V gene lost 2 bases and the J gene lost 2 bases, with 13 bases spanning the gap. CDR3 sequence (DNA): TGTGCCAGCTCACCAATGGCGGAAAGGCCCTACGAGCAGTACTTC. It is translated as CASSPMAERPYEQYF.

The chain recombines TRBV28 with TRBJ1-2; TRBD1 matches 9 bases. There are 14 residues in the CDR3. Trimming removed 4 bases from V and 8 bases from J; junction bases left unmatched: 8. Germline loops: CDR1 MDHEN, CDR2 SYDVKM. As DNA, the CDR3 is TGTGCCAGCAGTTACACGGGACAGGGAAGGGGCTACACCTTC. It yields the protein CASSYTGQGRGYTF.

This clone has just one count. The V call is TRBV5-5, the J call TRBJ2-7; maybe TRBD2 (6 bases). The CDR3 consists of 16 residues. V lost 4 bases and J lost 2, with 19 bases in between. The germline V gene has CDR1 SGHKS and CDR2 YYEKEE (reference sequence). CDR3 sequence (DNA): TGTGCCAGCAGCCCCCGGGCCTCCGAGCGGGCCTACGAGCAGTACTTC. Translated, it gives CASSPRASERAYEQYF.

The V gene is TRBV11-2, the J gene TRBJ2-7; 10 bases map to TRBD1. The germline V gene has CDR1 SGHAT and CDR2 FQNNGV. The ends lost 5 bases at V and 4 bases at J; junction bases unmatched: 8. CDR3 length equals 15 residues. The chain's CDR3 is CASSTGTGALYEQYF. The CDR3 DNA sequence: TGTGCCAGCAGCACGGGGACAGGGGCCTTATACGAGCAGTACTTC. The full variable domain, in which reference TRBV11-2 and TRBJ2-7 provide the parts outside the CDR3, is EAGVAQSPRYKIIEKRQSVAFWCNPISGHATLYWYQQILGQGPKLLIQFQNNGVVDDSQLPKDRFSAERLKGVDSTLKIQPAKLEDSAVYLCASSTGTGALYEQYFGPGTRLTVT.

This sequence joins TRBV7-9 and TRBJ2-2; 8 positions agree with TRBD2. The CDR3 consists of 16 residues. The V gene end was trimmed by 5 bases and the J gene end by 2 bases; junction bases not matched to a gene: 7. Per the germline V gene, CDR1 is SEHNR and CDR2 is FQNEAQ (reference sequence). Here the CDR3 reads CASSRRGGLNTGELFF. CDR3 sequence (DNA): TGTGCCAGCAGCCGCCGCGGGGGGCTAAACACCGGGGAGCTGTTTTTT.

This clone was counted once. The chain joins TRBV6-1 to TRBJ2-7; D is perhaps TRBD1 (6 bases). The germline V gene encodes CDR1 MNHNS and CDR2 SASEGT. The CDR3 covers 14 residues. V shed 2 bases and J shed 6 bases, with 14 bases lying between them. In nucleotides, the CDR3 is TGTGCCAGCAGTGAATTGAACAGGGTGGTCGAGCAGTACTTC. Translated: CASSELNRVVEQYF.

This sequence joins TRBV4-1 and TRBJ1-1; 9 bases are a match to TRBD1. Germline assignment: CDR1 MGHRA and CDR2 YSYEKL. The CDR3 is made up of 15 amino acids. J lost 4 bases, V lost 4 bases, and 7 bases had no gene match. CDR3 sequence reads: CASSRAVDRGTEAFF. The CDR3 coding sequence is TGCGCCAGCAGCCGAGCTGTGGACAGGGGCACTGAAGCTTTCTTT.

This chain connects TRBV10-1 to TRBJ2-2; 7 bases fit TRBD1. Germline assignment: CDR1 WNHNN and CDR2 SYGVQD (reference sequence). The CDR3 has 17 amino acids. V was clipped by 1 base and J by 4 bases; unmatched bases: 9. The CDR3 coding sequence is TGCGCCAGCAGTGAGTTACCAGGACAGGTGCCCACCGGGGAGCTGTTTTTT. Protein product: CASSELPGQVPTGELFF.